This note documents a single T cell receptor (beta chain) sequence. Its specificity is not known. All the patients suffered relapse after autologous stem cell transplantation, and brentuximab vedotin exposure differed. Looked up from germline, CDR1 is SEHNR and CDR2 is FQNEAQ (reference sequence). This CDR3 contains 16 residues. V lost 1 base and J lost 4; bases outside the gene matches: 9. The data were taken from a study of PD-1 blockade in classical Hodgkin lymphoma. Findings and caveats of the study: Baseline diversity resembling that of newly diagnosed patients was seen in complete responders. Patients who initiated nivolumab within 1 year of ASCT were excluded.

TCRdb keeps only in-frame clones here, not all; method: immunoSEQ multiplex PCR. The data show tens of thousands of clones, with roughly 86% seen just once and approximately 9% held by the top ten. This material consisted of peripheral blood mononuclear cells (PBMCs), taken at baseline. The TCR comes from a human donor with classical Hodgkin lymphoma. The rearrangement joins TRBV7-9 to TRBJ1-1; TRBD1 aligns across 7 bases. The CDR3 sequence: CASSLGHISGGTEAFF. The CDR3, as DNA: TGTGCCAGCAGCTTAGGGCACATTTCAGGGGGCACTGAAGCTTTCTTT. Based on the CDR3 plus reference TRBV7-9 and TRBJ1-1, the full variable domain is DTGVSQNPRHKITKRGQNVTFRCDPISEHNRLYWYRQTLGQGPEFLTYFQNEAQLEKSRLLSDRFSAERPKGSFSTLEIQRTEQGDSAMYLCASSLGHISGGTEAFFGQGTRLTVV.